These 6 T cell receptor beta chains were sequenced from one sample in a study of beta chain features in type 1 diabetes. The sequenced template was cDNA made from the entire isolated RNA. The method was immunoSEQ multiplex PCR; TCRdb's version includes in-frame clones alone and lacks a portion of them. Counted here are a few hundred thousand clones, approximately 15% occurring once; the ten biggest clones make up 0.019%. Material for sequencing was naive CD4+ T cells from blood. Every receptor here comes from a woman between 18 and 30 years old in good health.

This clone was seen only a few times. The gene calls are TRBV27 and TRBJ2-5; D remains unclear. The CDR3 totals 15 residues. Trimming took off 5 bases at V and 1 base at J, with 14 bases between the two ends. Germline CDR1 is MNHEY and CDR2 is SMNVEV (reference sequence). The CDR3 DNA is TGTGCCAGCAGTCCCCTAGGCGCGGTCCAAGAGACCCAGTACTTC. Its protein product is CASSPLGAVQETQYF.

The chain carries TRBV11-2 and TRBJ2-3; possibly TRBD1 for D (5 bases). CDR1 and CDR2 from the germline V gene are SGHAT and FQNNGV. With 5 bases removed from V and 4 bases from J, the gap between germline ends came to 13 bases. CDR3 size: 14 residues. Here the CDR3 DNA reads TGTGCCAGCAGCCCCCGGACACTTGCAGATACGCAGTATTTT. It translates to CASSPRTLADTQYF.

This clone has only a few counts. The chain joins TRBV7-2 to TRBJ1-5; perhaps TRBD1 as D (6 bases). Germline V lookup: CDR1 SGHTA, CDR2 FQGNSA. V dropped 4 bases and J dropped 0 bases, with 7 bases sitting between them. The CDR3 sequence is 14 residues long. The CDR3 DNA sequence: TGTGCCAGCAGCTACAGGGATAGCAATCAGCCCCAGCATTTT. This sequence encodes CASSYRDSNQPQHF.

This clone was observed a handful of times. The chain carries TRBV28 and TRBJ1-1; D unclear. The V gene's germline CDR1 is MDHEN and CDR2 SYDVKM. CDR3 length: 14 amino acids. V dropped 3 bases and J dropped 1 base, with 9 bases sitting between them. This chain's CDR3 is CASSFLERNTEAFF. As DNA, the CDR3 is TGTGCCAGCAGTTTTCTGGAGAGGAACACTGAAGCTTTCTTT.

This clone was recorded a few times. The V call is TRBV4-1, the J call TRBJ2-2, with 11 bases matching TRBD2. The CDR3 loop spans 16 amino acids. Germline values: CDR1 MGHRA, CDR2 YSYEKL. V was pared by 3 bases and J by 5 bases, with 5 bases of the junction left unmatched. The CDR3 here is CASSQMTSGTTGELFF. The CDR3 DNA sequence: TGCGCCAGCAGCCAGATGACTAGCGGGACGACCGGGGAGCTGTTTTTT.

The chain is built from TRBV2 and TRBJ2-1; 7 bases are shared with TRBD1. The CDR3 is 13 residues long. The ends lost 8 bases at V and 3 bases at J; junction bases unmatched: 4. The germline gives CDR1 SNHLY, CDR2 FYNNEI. The CDR3 nucleotides are TGTGCCAGCGGCCGGGACAGCTACAATGAGCAGTTCTTC. Translating it yields CASGRDSYNEQFF. Combining the CDR3 with reference TRBV2 and TRBJ2-1 gives the whole variable domain EPEVTQTPSHQVTQMGQEVILRCVPISNHLYFYWYRQILGQKVEFLVSFYNNEISEKSEIFDDQFSVERPDGSNFTLKIRSTKLEDSAMYFCASGRDSYNEQFFGPGTRLTVL.